Listed here are 29 T cell receptor beta chains from one sample, sequenced in a study of T cell responses to AZD1222 COVID-19 vaccine. Using immunoSEQ multiplex PCR, the repertoire was profiled, and TCRdb retains in-frame clones only, with some absent. The table shows 150,000 or so clones, with about 91% occurring only once. The sequences come from peripheral blood, collected on day 0 of MenACWY control vaccination. The receptors originated from an adult in good health.

The gene calls are TRBV5-4 and TRBJ1-2, with D perhaps TRBD1 (6 bases). Germline V gene lookup returns CDR1 SGHNT and CDR2 YYREEE (reference sequence). The CDR3 loop spans 17 amino acids. V lost 4 bases to trimming and J lost 6 bases, with 25 bases between them. The CDR3 here is CASSPWGGKLGLDGYTF. The CDR3 coding sequence is TGTGCCAGCAGCCCTTGGGGGGGCAAATTGGGGCTCGATGGCTACACCTTC.

The J gene is TRBJ1-4, the V gene TRBV6-6; 9 nucleotides line up with TRBD1. This CDR3 contains 16 residues. The junction had 7 bases not matched to a gene; V was cut back by 6 bases and J by 2 bases. Per germline, CDR1 MNHNY and CDR2 SVGAGI (reference sequence). In DNA form, the CDR3 reads TGTGCCAGCAGCCGAGGACAGGGGTCGACTAATGAAAAACTGTTTTTT. Amino acids: CASSRGQGSTNEKLFF.

The table lists this clone with a count of one. The CDR3 reads CASSVTGLGGYTF. CDR3 nucleotide sequence: TGTGCCAGCAGCGTAACCGGGTTGGGAGGCTACACCTTC. This chain connects TRBV9 to TRBJ1-2, with D unclear. The CDR3 spans 13 residues. Germline CDR1 reads SGDLS; CDR2 reads YYNGEE. V lost 1 base and J 8 bases, leaving 12 bases between the germline ends.

V and J are TRBV7-9 and TRBJ1-3; D perhaps matches TRBD1 (5 bases). V shed 4 bases and J shed 4 bases, with 14 bases lying between them. The germline CDR1 and CDR2 sequences are SEHNR and FQNEAQ (reference sequence). This CDR3 is built from 15 residues. The chain's CDR3 is CASSSAGLAGNTIYF. The DNA for the CDR3 is TGTGCCAGCAGCTCGGCGGGACTCGCGGGAAACACCATATATTTT.

The gene calls are TRBV4-3 and TRBJ1-1; D is ambiguous. Germline V gene data show CDR1 as LGHNA and CDR2 as YSLEER. The CDR3 runs to 17 residues. V lost 0 bases to trimming and J lost 8 bases, with 22 bases between them. The CDR3 DNA reads TGCGCCAGCAGCCAAGACGTATCGATGAGTTTGGCAGAAGAAGCTTTCTTT. Translated: CASSQDVSMSLAEEAFF.

This clone has only a few counts. The J gene is TRBJ1-1, the V gene TRBV19; a weak D match, TRBD1 (5 bases). This CDR3 region has 12 residues. V lost 2 bases and J 11 bases, leaving 12 bases between the germline ends. The germline gives CDR1 LNHDA, CDR2 SQIVND (reference sequence). The CDR3 nucleotides read TGTGCCAGTAGTATATCTGGGGCGGGGGCTTTCTTT. Its protein is CASSISGAGAFF.

The chain couples TRBV11-3 to TRBJ2-2; D remains unclear. The CDR3 is made up of 14 amino acids. Germline V lookup: CDR1 SGHNT, CDR2 YENEEA. V gave up 5 bases and J gave up 4 bases, with 11 bases separating them. CDR3: CASSPGLTTGELFF. The CDR3 DNA reads as TGTGCCAGCAGCCCTGGTCTGACCACCGGGGAGCTGTTTTTT.

The CDR3 DNA follows: TGTGCCAGCTCACCACCGAATCACGTCTCTGGGGCCAACGTCCTGACTTTC. This translates into CASSPPNHVSGANVLTF. The V call is TRBV18, the J call TRBJ2-6; D is unresolved. V was shortened by 0 bases and J by 0 bases, with 9 bases between the two germline ends. This CDR3 has 17 amino acids. The germline V gene has CDR1 KGHSH and CDR2 LQKENI.

The chain couples TRBV7-9 to TRBJ1-2; D not certain. Trimming left V 3 bases short and J 1 base short, with 12 bases between. This CDR3 region has 15 residues. Germline assignment: CDR1 SEHNR and CDR2 FQNEAQ (reference sequence). CDR3 protein: CASSLGANVNYGYTF. CDR3 nucleotides: TGTGCCAGCAGCTTGGGCGCCAATGTTAACTATGGCTACACCTTC.

The gene calls are TRBV3-1 (or the pseudogene TRBV3-2) and TRBJ2-7; D is uncertain. This CDR3 is 11 amino acids long. Germline loops: CDR1 LGHDT, CDR2 YNNKEL (reference sequence). Trimming took off 2 bases at V and 3 bases at J, with 2 bases between the two ends. DNA of the CDR3: TGTGCCAGCAGCCAATACTACGAGCAGTACTTC. Translation: CASSQYYEQYF.

The rearrangement joins TRBV19 to TRBJ2-1; 11 positions match TRBD2. Per germline, CDR1 LNHDA and CDR2 SQIVND (reference sequence). V lost 8 bases, J lost 9 bases, and 9 bases stayed unmatched. This CDR3 contains 14 residues. As DNA, the CDR3 is TGTGCCAGTGGAAATAGCGGGAGGGTGGGTGAGCAGTTCTTC. Translated: CASGNSGRVGEQFF.

The chain employs TRBV12-3 or TRBV12-4 and TRBJ1-1; D ambiguous. CDR3 length equals 13 residues. V was shortened by 6 bases and J by 7 bases, with 15 bases between the two germline ends. As DNA, the CDR3 is TGTGCCAGCAGCTCGGATGGCCCTAATGAAGCTTTCTTT. Amino acids: CASSSDGPNEAFF.

The chain has TRBV29-1 and TRBJ2-5; a possible D gene is TRBD2 (5 bases). From germline, CDR1 is SQVTM and CDR2 ANQGSEA. The length of the CDR3 is 13 residues. The V and J ends lost 4 bases and 2 bases respectively, with 11 bases between them. CDR3 amino acids: CSVVPGGQETQYF. Written as DNA, the CDR3 is TGCAGCGTTGTCCCCGGCGGGCAAGAGACCCAGTACTTC.

V usage is TRBV10-2 and J usage is TRBJ1-2; D ambiguous. CDR3 length equals 14 residues. CDR1 and CDR2 from the germline V gene are WSHSY and SAAADI. Trimming took 10 bases from V and 4 from J, leaving 19 bases between them. CDR3 amino acids: CATRLGGPSYGYTF. CDR3 in DNA: TGCGCCACCCGGTTAGGCGGTCCAAGCTATGGCTACACCTTC.

The chain carries TRBV4-1 and TRBJ1-1, with a possible D match to TRBD1 (5 bases). Germline assignment: CDR1 MGHRA and CDR2 YSYEKL. V dropped 4 bases and J dropped 0 bases, with 6 bases sitting between them. This CDR3 has 13 amino acids. The CDR3, as DNA: TGCGCCAGCAGCCGGGGCCTGAACACTGAAGCTTTCTTT. It translates to CASSRGLNTEAFF.

This chain connects TRBV5-1 to TRBJ2-7, with D possibly TRBD1 on 7 matching bases. The length of the CDR3 is 14 residues. The germline V gene encodes CDR1 SGHRS and CDR2 YFSETQ. Trimming removed 4 bases from V and 5 bases from J, with 16 bases in between. The CDR3 DNA reads as TGCGCCAGCAGCCCGGAGGGGACAGTTCACGAGCAGTACTTC. The encoded protein is CASSPEGTVHEQYF.

The genes are TRBV7-2 and TRBJ1-2; D ambiguous. V dropped 5 bases and J dropped 3 bases, with 22 bases sitting between them. CDR3 size: 17 residues. The germline V gene encodes CDR1 SGHTA and CDR2 FQGNSA. Written as DNA, the CDR3 is TGTGCCAGCAGCCTACGGGCCCCGTCCCTGACGGACTATGGCTACACCTTC. Its translation is CASSLRAPSLTDYGYTF.

This chain connects TRBV11-2 to TRBJ2-5, with 11 bases identical to TRBD2. The CDR3 extends over 16 amino acids. In germline, CDR1 is SGHAT, CDR2 FQNNGV. Trimming cost V 3 bases and J 2 bases; bases outside gene matches: 5. In DNA form, the CDR3 reads TGTGCCAGCAGCTTGCTACTAGCGGGGGTACAAGAGACCCAGTACTTC. Protein product: CASSLLLAGVQETQYF.

This clone appeared once. V usage is TRBV23-1 and J usage is TRBJ2-4; tentative D call: TRBD2 (5 bases). TRBV23-1 counts as an open reading frame of uncertain function. Trimming shortened V by 7 bases and J by 0 bases, and 16 bases separated the two germline ends. The CDR3 length is 16 residues. CDR3 DNA sequence: TGCGCCAGCACCCGTTTCCGGGATCTAGCCAAAAACATTCAGTACTTC. As protein: CASTRFRDLAKNIQYF.

The V gene is TRBV19, the J gene TRBJ2-3, with 11 bases lining up with TRBD1. The CDR3 consists of 16 residues. J lost 1 base, V lost 6 bases, and 6 bases had no gene match. From germline, CDR1 is LNHDA and CDR2 SQIVND (reference sequence). CDR3 sequence reads: CASSLEGQGGTDTQYF. DNA for the CDR3: TGTGCCAGTAGCCTGGAGGGACAGGGGGGCACAGATACGCAGTATTTT.

This chain uses TRBV30 with TRBJ1-2; TRBD1 agrees at 9 bases. Per germline, CDR1 GTSNPN and CDR2 SVGIG (reference sequence). With 0 bases clipped from V and 14 bases from J, the junction kept 10 bases outside the gene matches. The CDR3 covers 13 residues. This CDR3 is CAWSVGGTGTKTF. CDR3 sequence (DNA): TGTGCCTGGAGTGTCGGCGGGACAGGGACGAAAACCTTC.

The gene calls are TRBV11-3 and TRBJ1-4; D may be TRBD1 (6 bases). CDR1 is SGHNT and CDR2 is YENEEA in the germline V gene. The CDR3 consists of 13 residues. The germline V and J ends were trimmed by 5 bases and 8 bases, with 12 bases remaining between them. CDR3 loop: CASSVRGEEKLFF. CDR3 nucleotide sequence: TGTGCCAGCAGCGTCAGGGGTGAAGAAAAACTGTTTTTT.

V and J are TRBV27 and TRBJ2-1; 8 bases are a match to TRBD1. The CDR3 runs 11 residues. The germline V gene encodes CDR1 MNHEY and CDR2 SMNVEV (reference sequence). With 5 bases clipped from V and 9 bases from J, the junction kept 0 bases outside the gene matches. The CDR3 here is CASSTGGEQFF. In nucleotides, the CDR3 is TGTGCCAGCAGTACAGGGGGTGAGCAGTTCTTC.

The V and J genes are TRBV18 and TRBJ1-3; D unresolved. V was cut by 0 bases and J by 4 bases, with 10 bases left in between. CDR3 size: 15 residues. Germline-derived CDR1 and CDR2 are KGHSH and LQKENI. The CDR3 DNA is TGTGCCAGCTCACCACCGTCTACGCAAGGAAACACCATATATTTT. Translated, it gives CASSPPSTQGNTIYF. Based on the CDR3 plus reference TRBV18 and TRBJ1-3, the full variable domain is NAGVMQNPRHLVRRRGQEARLRCSPMKGHSHVYWYRQLPEEGLKFMVYLQKENIIDESGMPKERFSAEFPKEGPSILRIQQVVRGDSAAYFCASSPPSTQGNTIYFGEGSWLTVV.

The chain employs TRBV4-1 and TRBJ1-3, with D unresolved. V was trimmed by 1 base and J by 6 bases, leaving 10 bases between them. Germline V lookup: CDR1 MGHRA, CDR2 YSYEKL. The CDR3 is 14 residues long. The CDR3 region is CASSQVEGKNTIYF. The CDR3 nucleotides are TGCGCCAGCAGCCAAGTTGAAGGGAAAAACACCATATATTTT.

The J gene is TRBJ1-2, the V gene TRBV6-5, with a tentative D call TRBD1 (5 bases). Germline V gene sequence: CDR1 MNHEY, CDR2 SVGAGI. The CDR3 runs 14 residues. Trimming shortened V by 9 bases and J by 5 bases, and 19 bases separated the two germline ends. The CDR3 loop is CASSYRGPGYGYTF. The CDR3 DNA is TGTGCCAGTTCTTACCGGGGACCGGGGTATGGCTACACCTTC.

The chain carries TRBV7-2 and TRBJ1-2, with D possibly being TRBD1 (6 bases). The CDR3 length is 15 residues. In germline, CDR1 is SGHTA, CDR2 FQGNSA. V lost 2 bases, J lost 6 bases, and 16 bases lay in between. The CDR3 sequence: CASSLTPGNRDGYTF. The CDR3 DNA reads TGTGCCAGCAGCTTAACCCCCGGTAACAGGGATGGCTACACCTTC.

V is TRBV29-1 and J is TRBJ1-2; no reliable D call. CDR1 and CDR2 from the germline V gene are SQVTM and ANQGSEA. CDR3 size: 11 residues. V was cut by 7 bases and J by 6 bases, with 12 bases left in between. Written as DNA, the CDR3 is TGCAGCGCCCCTATCCCCCATGGCTACACCTTC. Its translation is CSAPIPHGYTF. The variable domain in full, completed from reference TRBV29-1 and TRBJ1-2, reads SAVISQKPSRDICQRGTSLTIQCQVDSQVTMMFWYRQQPGQSLTLIATANQGSEATYESGFVIDKFPISRPNLTFSTLTVSNMSPEDSSIYLCSAPIPHGYTFGSGTRLTVV.

This clone came up once. The rearrangement uses TRBV5-1 and TRBJ1-2; D is ambiguous. There are 15 residues in the CDR3. Germline lookup yields CDR1 SGHRS and CDR2 YFSETQ. Between the trimmed V and J ends, which lost 1 base and 4 bases, there was a span of 14 bases. CDR3 protein: CASSLSDRSFYGYTF. The CDR3 nucleotides are TGCGCCAGCAGCTTGTCGGACCGGAGCTTCTATGGCTACACCTTC. Drawing the rest from reference TRBV5-1 and TRBJ1-2, the complete variable domain is KAGVTQTPRYLIKTRGQQVTLSCSPISGHRSVSWYQQTPGQGLQFLFEYFSETQRNKGNFPGRFSGRQFSNSRSEMNVSTLELGDSALYLCASSLSDRSFYGYTFGSGTRLTVV.